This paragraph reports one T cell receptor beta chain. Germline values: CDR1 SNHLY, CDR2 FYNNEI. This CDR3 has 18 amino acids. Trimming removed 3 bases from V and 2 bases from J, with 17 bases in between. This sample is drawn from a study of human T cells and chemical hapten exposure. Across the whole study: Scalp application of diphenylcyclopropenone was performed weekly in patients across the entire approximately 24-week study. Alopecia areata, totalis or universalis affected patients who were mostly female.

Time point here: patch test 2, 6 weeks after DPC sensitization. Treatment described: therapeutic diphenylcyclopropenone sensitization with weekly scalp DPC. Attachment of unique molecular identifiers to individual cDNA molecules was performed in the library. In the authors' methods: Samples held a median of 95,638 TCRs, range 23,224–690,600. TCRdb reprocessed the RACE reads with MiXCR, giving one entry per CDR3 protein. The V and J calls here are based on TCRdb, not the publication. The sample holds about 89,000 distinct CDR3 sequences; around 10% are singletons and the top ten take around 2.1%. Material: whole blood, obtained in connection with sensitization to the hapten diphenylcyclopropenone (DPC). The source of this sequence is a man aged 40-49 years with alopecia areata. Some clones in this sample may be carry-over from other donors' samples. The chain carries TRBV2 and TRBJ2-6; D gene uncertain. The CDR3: CASSDIMGIRPGANVLTF. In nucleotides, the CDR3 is TGTGCCAGCAGTGATATAATGGGGATTCGCCCTGGGGCCAACGTCCTGACTTTC.